This is a list of T cell receptor beta chains from one sample in a study of T cell clones after liver transplantation. Some clones are missing from TCRdb's copy, which holds only in-frame ones; the method was immunoSEQ multiplex PCR. Among 12,000 to 15,000 clones listed, around 90% were seen once. Sequencing used CD8+ T cells from blood, obtained before liver transplant. Source of these receptors: a human donor who received a liver transplant. CDR3s include the opening cysteine and the closing phenylalanine or tryptophan.

>15|TRBV7-9|TRBJ2-2
CASSQSGTATGELFF
>14|TRBV27|TRBJ1-4
CASSFGGIGEKLFF
>16|TRBV7-9|TRBJ2-5
CASSPPRGTAKETQYF
>16|TRBV13|TRBJ2-7
CASSHSPGQGPREQYF
>13|TRBV18|TRBJ1-2
CASSGQGNYGYTF
>14|TRBV5-1|TRBJ2-1
CASSLDFQRDEQFF
>12|TRBV30|TRBJ2-1
CAWSEQGTEQFF
>14|TRBV28|TRBJ2-7
CASSRQGSSYEQYF
>12|TRBV19|TRBJ2-7
CALAASSYEQYF
>16|TRBV7-9|TRBJ1-2
CASRGKRGQTISGYTF
>15|TRBV15|TRBJ2-1
CATSLLGGENNEQFF
>15|TRBV6-1|TRBJ2-7
CASSLRQGAPLEQYF
>13|TRBV28|TRBJ2-2
CASSSRGVGELFF
>15|TRBV2|TRBJ1-3
CASSPGGSSGNTIYF
>15|TRBV12-5|TRBJ2-1
CASGLVAVRYNEQFF
>12|TRBV11-2|TRBJ2-7
CASSLGWAEQYF
>11|TRBV30|TRBJ1-1
CAWSDGNEAFF